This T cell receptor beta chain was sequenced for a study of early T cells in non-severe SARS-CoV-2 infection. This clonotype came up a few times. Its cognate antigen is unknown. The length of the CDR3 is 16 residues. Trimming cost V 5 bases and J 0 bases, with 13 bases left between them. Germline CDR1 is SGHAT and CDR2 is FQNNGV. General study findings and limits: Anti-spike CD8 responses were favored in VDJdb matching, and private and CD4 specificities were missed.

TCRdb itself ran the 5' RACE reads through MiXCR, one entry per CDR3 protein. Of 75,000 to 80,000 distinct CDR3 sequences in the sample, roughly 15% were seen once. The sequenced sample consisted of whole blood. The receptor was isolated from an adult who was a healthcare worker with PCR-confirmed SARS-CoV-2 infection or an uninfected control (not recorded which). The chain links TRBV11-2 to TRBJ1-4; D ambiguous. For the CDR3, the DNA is TGTGCCAGCAGCCTGAGTTTACTTGCAACTAATGAAAAACTGTTTTTT. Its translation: CASSLSLLATNEKLFF.